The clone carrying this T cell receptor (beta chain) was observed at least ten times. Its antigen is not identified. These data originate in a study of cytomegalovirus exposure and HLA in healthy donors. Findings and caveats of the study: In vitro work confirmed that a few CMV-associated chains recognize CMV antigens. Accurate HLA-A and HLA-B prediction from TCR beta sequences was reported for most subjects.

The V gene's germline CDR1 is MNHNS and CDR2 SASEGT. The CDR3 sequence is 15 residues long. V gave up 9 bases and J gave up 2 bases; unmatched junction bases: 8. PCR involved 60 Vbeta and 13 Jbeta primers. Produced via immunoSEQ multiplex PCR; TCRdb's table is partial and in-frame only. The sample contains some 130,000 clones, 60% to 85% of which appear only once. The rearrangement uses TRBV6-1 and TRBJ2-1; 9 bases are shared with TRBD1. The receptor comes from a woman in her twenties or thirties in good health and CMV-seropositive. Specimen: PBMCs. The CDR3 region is CASGGRTGAYNEQFF. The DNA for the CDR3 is TGTGCCAGTGGAGGGAGGACAGGGGCCTACAATGAGCAGTTCTTC.